The present T cell receptor (beta chain) was sequenced within a study of post-analysis software for immune sequencing data. Background on the study: Some patients lacked subtype; others had relapsing-remitting, secondary progressive or progressive-relapsing disease. Study-level points and caveats: Patients carried roughly 5 TRBV segments more frequently than controls did, and TRBV5-6, TRBV5-1 and TRBV20-1 were among them. Batch-mates among the samples co-clustered strongly by F measure. Among multiple sclerosis patients, normalized Chao1 diversity was significantly below that of controls.

The TCR beta cDNA libraries contained unique molecular identifiers. MiXCR was run by TCRdb on the PCR reads, yielding one entry per CDR3 protein. The repertoire holds 350,000 to 450,000 distinct CDR3 sequences, roughly 35% seen once, with under 15% in the top ten. The CDR3 length is 17 residues. V shed 4 bases, J shed 1 base, and the junction held 5 bases outside the gene matches. CDR1 SGHRS and CDR2 YFSETQ come from the germline V gene. For this clonotype: Its antigen is undetermined.

The sequenced sample was blood. The sequence was obtained from a girl between 10 and 17 years old with multiple sclerosis. The chain links TRBV5-1 to TRBJ2-3, with 14 bases aligning to TRBD2. The CDR3 nucleotides read TGCGCCAGCAGCCTACCGGGACTAGCGGGGGGCACAGATACGCAGTATTTT. Its translation is CASSLPGLAGGTDTQYF.